This TCR beta chain was found in a study of cytomegalovirus exposure and HLA in healthy donors. Use of 60 Vbeta and 13 Jbeta primers characterized the PCR. Generated by immunoSEQ multiplex PCR, the TCRdb table keeps only in-frame clones and is missing some. The data contain fewer than 140,000 clones, 60% to 80% of them singletons. Worth noting for this clone: The antigen is unknown.

Samples came from healthy bone marrow donors. Overall study findings and caveats: A few CMV-associated chains were confirmed in vitro to be specific for CMV antigens. Whilst most TCR sequences proved rare, a subset of public TCRs occurred across many donors.

The CDR3 is 13 amino acids. Trimming left V 5 bases short and J 1 base short, with 6 bases between. Germline CDR1 is SGHTA and CDR2 is FQGTGA. Sample: PBMCs. The sequence was obtained from a boy aged 5-17 years in good health and CMV-seronegative. The chain couples TRBV7-3 to TRBJ2-4, with no clear D. The CDR3, as DNA: TGTGCCAGCAGCCCCCGGGCCAAAAACATTCAGTACTTC. Translation gives CASSPRAKNIQYF.